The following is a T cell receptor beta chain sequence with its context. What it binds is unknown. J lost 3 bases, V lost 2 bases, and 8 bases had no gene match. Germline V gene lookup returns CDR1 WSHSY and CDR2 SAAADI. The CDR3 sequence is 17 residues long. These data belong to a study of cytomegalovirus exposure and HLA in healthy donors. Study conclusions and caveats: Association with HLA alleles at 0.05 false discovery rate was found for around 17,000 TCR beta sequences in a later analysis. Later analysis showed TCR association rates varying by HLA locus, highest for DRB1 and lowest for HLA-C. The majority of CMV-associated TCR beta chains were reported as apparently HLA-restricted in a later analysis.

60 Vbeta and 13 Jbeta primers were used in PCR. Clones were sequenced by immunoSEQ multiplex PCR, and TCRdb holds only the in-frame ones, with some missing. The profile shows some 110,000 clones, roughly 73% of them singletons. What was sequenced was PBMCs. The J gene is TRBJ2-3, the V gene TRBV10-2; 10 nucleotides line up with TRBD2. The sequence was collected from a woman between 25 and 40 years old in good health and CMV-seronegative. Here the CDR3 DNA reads TGCGCCAGCAGTGAGGGGCGGCTAGCGGGAGTTACAGATACGCAGTATTTT. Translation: CASSEGRLAGVTDTQYF.